This T cell receptor beta chain was observed in a study of tumor-infiltrating lymphocytes in primary liver carcinoma. TCR beta cDNA was made from roughly 500 ng total RNA with a constant-region primer. TCR beta libraries came from three nested multiplex PCR rounds using slightly modified ARM-PCR. It was with TRBV1-TRBV30 forward primers and a C-beta reverse primer that the first two PCR rounds were run, at approximately 9 cycles each. TCRdb re-called the multiplex PCR reads with MiXCR, one entry per CDR3 protein. Seen here are roughly 100,000 distinct CDR3 sequences, roughly 69% observed once, and the top ten hold approximately 10%. With regard to this clonotype: The junction differs from germline at one of its ends, possibly a read error.

Germline V gives CDR1 SGHNT, CDR2 YENEEA. This CDR3 region has 14 residues. Co-extraction yielded RNA and DNA from around 18-30 mg of unsorted bulk tissue. HBV chronically infected the treatment-naive patients. The V gene is TRBV11-3, the J gene TRBJ2-2; D remains ambiguous. Input material: liver tumor tissue from sampling region 5. Regarding subset: tumor region T5, tumor centre. This clonotype was obtained from a woman aged 60-75 years with primary liver carcinoma and hepatitis B virus infection. CDR3 protein: CVSRNHKNIGELFF. The CDR3 region has the DNA TGTGTCAGCAGGAACCATAAGAACATCGGGGAGCTGTTTTTT. Full variable domain (outside the CDR3, taken from reference TRBV11-3 and TRBJ2-2): EAGVVQSPRYKIIEKKQPVAFWCNPISGHNTLYWYLQNLGQGPELLIRYENEEAVDDSQLPKDRFSAERLKGVDSTLKIQPAELGDSAVYLCVSRNHKNIGELFFGEGSRLTVL.